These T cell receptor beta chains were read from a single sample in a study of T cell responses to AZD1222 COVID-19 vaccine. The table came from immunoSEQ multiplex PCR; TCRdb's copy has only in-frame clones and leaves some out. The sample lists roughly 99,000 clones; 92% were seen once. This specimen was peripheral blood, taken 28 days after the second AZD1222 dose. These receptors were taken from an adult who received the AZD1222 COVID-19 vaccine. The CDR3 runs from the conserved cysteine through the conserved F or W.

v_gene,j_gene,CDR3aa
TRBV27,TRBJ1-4,CASSLDRGSANEKLFF
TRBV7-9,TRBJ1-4,CASTLGDGRIGEKLFF
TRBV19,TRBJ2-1,CASSILGTGRDEQFF
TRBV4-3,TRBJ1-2,CASSQGKTGTGARYGYTF
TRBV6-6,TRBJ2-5,CASKRSPQETQYF
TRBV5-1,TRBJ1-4,CASSAGQVIRNEKLFF
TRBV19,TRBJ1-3,CASRNEGSGNTIYF
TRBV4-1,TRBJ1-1,CASSQITTRNTEAFF
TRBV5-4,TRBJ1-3,CASSYRDSGNTIYF
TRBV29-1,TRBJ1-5,CSVGLGTSNQPQHF